This T cell receptor beta chain came from a study of cytomegalovirus exposure and HLA in healthy donors. At the level of the study: For the roughly 390 genotyped donors, roughly 81% fell within the Caucasian-associated ancestry cluster. Study findings and constraints: Earlier findings revealed that most TCR beta V segments proved productive either about 87% or about 30% of the time. The dataset shows that most TCR sequences were rare, while some public TCRs occurred in many donors. An observed cluster of highly shared sequence variants was recorded as a likely sequencing artifact.

Primers: 60 Vbeta forward and 13 Jbeta reverse. Profiling relied on immunoSEQ multiplex PCR, and the TCRdb table lists in-frame clones only, not all of them. The sample has some 97,000 clones, roughly 83% seen once. Regarding this clone: Its specificity is not known.

The CDR3 is 11 amino acids. Trimming removed 5 bases at V and 0 bases at J, with 5 bases between. Germline-derived CDR1 and CDR2 are GTSNPN and SVGIG (reference sequence). This clonotype originated in a female donor in good health and CMV-seropositive. Material: PBMCs. The genes are TRBV30 and TRBJ2-7, with D possibly TRBD1 on 5 matching bases. The CDR3 region has the DNA TGTGCCTGGGGGGCCTCCTACGAGCAGTACTTC. It specifies CAWGASYEQYF.